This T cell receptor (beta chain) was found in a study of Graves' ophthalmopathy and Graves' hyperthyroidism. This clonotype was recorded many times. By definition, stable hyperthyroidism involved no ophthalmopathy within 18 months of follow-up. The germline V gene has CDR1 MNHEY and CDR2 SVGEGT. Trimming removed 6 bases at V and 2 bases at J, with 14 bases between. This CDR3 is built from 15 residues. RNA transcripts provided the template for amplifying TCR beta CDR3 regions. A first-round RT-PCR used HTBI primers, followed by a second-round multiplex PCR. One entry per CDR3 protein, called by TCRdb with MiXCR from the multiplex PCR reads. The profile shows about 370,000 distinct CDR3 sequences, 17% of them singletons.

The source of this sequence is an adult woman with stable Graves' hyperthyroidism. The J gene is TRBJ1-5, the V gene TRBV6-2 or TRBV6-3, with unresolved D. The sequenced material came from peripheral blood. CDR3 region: CASSSTGEGNQPQHF. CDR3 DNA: TGTGCCAGCAGCTCTACGGGTGAGGGCAATCAGCCCCAGCATTTT.